This T cell receptor (beta chain) came from a study of identical twins listed by TCRdb under 2016. Looking at the study overall: TCR alpha and beta repertoires from monozygotic twins, unrelated adults of various ages and cord blood were deep-sequenced to test whether fetal clonotypes persist. Replicate twin experiments were performed at different times using different library preparation protocols to rule out contamination.

All donors were healthy Caucasians. The twin cohort consisted of three pairs of female monozygotic twins, all aged about 18 to 29 years. CD4+ and CD8+ T cell populations were isolated with positive isolation kits from Invitrogen. What the work shows at the level of the full study, not this receptor alone: Zero-insertion analyses could be partly confounded by invariant T cells such as MAIT and iNKT, although diverse VJ usage argued against such confounding for most clonotypes. Compared with coincidental sharing between unrelated individuals, out-of-frame TCR alpha sequences shared between twins showed an excess of sequences with low generation probability. In monozygotic twins, out-of-frame TCR alpha sharing was systematically underestimated by recombination models, although the models agreed with sharing between unrelated individuals. Because the same donors could not be followed over many years, the conclusions depended on cross-sectional statistical analysis. Abundant cord blood beta clonotypes carried fewer insertions; young adult naive repertoires showed a weaker similar trend, while memory repertoires showed none. Excess twin sharing in beta out-of-frame sequences was weaker because fewer shared sequences lowered the signal-to-noise ratio.

Libraries were built with 5' RACE. Instrument used: Illumina HiSeq 2000. Template switching added a universal primer binding site, and the final cDNA carried a unique molecular identifier that allowed TCR cDNA molecules to be counted accurately. First-strand cDNA for TCR alpha and beta chains was synthesized from specific primers in the conserved constant-segment region. To control for contamination, every cDNA library was double barcoded, receiving both a SMART-Mk sample barcode and Illumina barcodes. Two successive PCR steps introduced TruSeq adapter sequences along with Illumina sample barcodes. The Illumina HiSeq platform was used with custom primers to sequence TCR alpha and beta cDNA libraries. The paper's processing steps were these. MiGEC processed the raw reads to extract unique molecular identifiers, while MiXCR was used to determine the CDR3 positions. For each individual, recombination models were inferred using an EM algorithm with the repgenHMM and IGoR tools. The tcR package in R was used for shared clonotype analysis, with sharing normalized by the product of cloneset sizes. To study raw recombination free of thymic and clonal selection effects, out-of-frame nonproductive sequences were analyzed. TCRdb's own reprocessing of the public reads used fastp at Q25 and MiXCR and kept productive beta chains. Rows matching on CDR3 protein sequence are summarized as one entry with the most common DNA and genes. In this record, the V and J calls reflect TCRdb's handling and not the investigators' own analysis. The sample records around 510,000 distinct CDR3 sequences, 13% to 15% of which are singletons. The ten most abundant clones make up more than 0.8% of the sample.

This clonotype was recorded at least ten times. It lacks a known antigen. Per-base qualities were not stored, and no clone one base away is much larger. In the germline V gene (reference sequence), CDR1 corresponds to SGHKS and CDR2 to YYEKEE. Counted from cysteine to phenylalanine, this CDR3 has 18 amino acids. Only the CDR3 DNA stays, 54 bases, in frame from base 1. Compared with germline, V lacks 4 bases and J lacks 3 bases; bases without a gene match: 11. In addition, the sample was reused for a study of yellow fever vaccine responses in identical twins. Per the second study: According to the authors, in identical twins the way T cells responded to vaccination appeared partly convergent and partly personalized. The study precisely tracked vaccine-responding T cell clones in identical twins.

The sequence was collected from a woman in her late teens or twenties in good health. The source material was CD4+ T cells sorted from blood. The sequence joins TRBV5-5 to TRBJ2-1, with TRBD2 matching 12 junction bases. The sequenced DNA is TGTGCCAGCAGCCAGAGTGGTACTAGCGGGGGGCACTACAATGAGCAGTTCTTC. The resulting protein is CASSQSGTSGGHYNEQFF.